These 18 T cell receptor beta chains share one sample of origin, sequenced in a study of CD8 T cells in Susac syndrome. RNA totalling about 0.45 to 1 ug underwent reverse transcription with random hexamers. TCRdb reprocessed the immunoSEQ multiplex PCR reads via MiXCR and lists one record per CDR3 protein. The data hold around 170,000 distinct CDR3 sequences, with 90% to 97% observed a single time. The sequenced sample consisted of CD4+ T cells from PBMCs. The receptors here all came from a human donor with Susac syndrome.

The CDR3 nucleotides read TGTGCCAGCAGCTTAGGAGCGGGCTTCTCTGGGGCCAACGTCCTGACTTTC. Translating gives CASSLGAGFSGANVLTF. The chain uses TRBV7-6 and TRBJ2-6, with D perhaps matching TRBD2 (6 bases). Trimming cost V 1 base and J 0 bases, with 10 bases left between them. This CDR3 region has 17 residues. The germline CDR1 and CDR2 sequences are SGHVS and FNYEAQ.

The chain recombines TRBV11-3 with TRBJ2-5; D possibly corresponds to TRBD2 (5 bases). Looked up from germline, CDR1 is SGHNT and CDR2 is YENEEA. This CDR3 is 15 amino acids long. V dropped 6 bases and J dropped 5 bases, with 19 bases sitting between them. CDR3 DNA sequence: TGTGCCAGCAGTTCTGGAGGACGAGTGGGGGAGACCCAGTACTTC. This gives the protein CASSSGGRVGETQYF. Variable domain in full (rest from reference TRBV11-3 and TRBJ2-5): EAGVVQSPRYKIIEKKQPVAFWCNPISGHNTLYWYLQNLGQGPELLIRYENEEAVDDSQLPKDRFSAERLKGVDSTLKIQPAELGDSAVYLCASSSGGRVGETQYFGPGTRLLVL.

The chain has TRBV20-1 and TRBJ1-1; TRBD1 is a possible D gene (5 bases). Germline values: CDR1 DFQATT, CDR2 SNEGSKA (reference sequence). CDR3 length equals 15 residues. With 0 bases removed from V and 6 bases from J, the gap between germline ends came to 17 bases. The CDR3 loop is CSARDPGAQEAEAFF. The CDR3 nucleotides read TGCAGTGCTAGAGACCCCGGGGCCCAGGAGGCTGAAGCTTTCTTT.

The chain carries TRBV7-2 and TRBJ1-2; D uncertain. Germline CDR1 reads SGHTA; CDR2 reads FQGNSA. With 1 base removed from V and 1 base from J, the gap between germline ends came to 10 bases. The CDR3 totals 15 residues. In DNA form, the CDR3 reads TGTGCCAGCAGCTTAGTTACGTCCTTTAACTATGGCTACACCTTC. It codes for CASSLVTSFNYGYTF.

The chain links TRBV30 to TRBJ1-5; no clear D gene. This CDR3 is 11 amino acids long. Germline V gene data show CDR1 as GTSNPN and CDR2 as SVGIG (reference sequence). V was clipped by 5 bases and J by 11 bases, with 13 bases between them. The DNA for the CDR3 is TGTGCCTGGGGGCGGAATTCAGCCCAGCATTTT. Protein: CAWGRNSAQHF.

This clonotype was recorded once. The V and J genes are TRBV18 and TRBJ2-5; the D gene is possibly TRBD2 (7 bases). The length of the CDR3 is 16 residues. Germline V lookup: CDR1 KGHSH, CDR2 LQKENI. The V end lost 2 bases, the J end lost 5 bases, and 18 bases lay between the germline ends. In DNA, the CDR3 is TGTGCCAGCTCACCAGAATGGCGGGGGCTCGGGGAGACCCAGTACTTC. Encoded protein: CASSPEWRGLGETQYF.

The chain combines TRBV7-9 with TRBJ1-4; tentative D call: TRBD1 (5 bases). The germline V gene encodes CDR1 SEHNR and CDR2 FQNEAQ (reference sequence). This CDR3 is 15 amino acids long. V lost 4 bases to trimming and J lost 5 bases, with 14 bases between them. The CDR3 DNA follows: TGTGCCAGCAGCTCAGGGATAAGTCGAAATGAAAAACTGTTTTTT. Its protein is CASSSGISRNEKLFF.

This sequence joins TRBV30 and TRBJ1-5; D unclear. Germline V gene data show CDR1 as GTSNPN and CDR2 as SVGIG (reference sequence). Trimming cost V 4 bases and J 5 bases, with 12 bases left between them. The CDR3 totals 13 residues. CDR3 protein: CAWNLGRDQPQHF. CDR3 nucleotides: TGTGCCTGGAATTTGGGCCGAGATCAGCCCCAGCATTTT.

The gene calls are TRBV30 and TRBJ2-6; 7 nucleotides match TRBD1. CDR1 GTSNPN and CDR2 SVGIG come from the germline V gene (reference sequence). The CDR3 sequence is 16 residues long. The V gene end was trimmed by 7 bases and the J gene end by 0 bases; junction bases not matched to a gene: 9. The CDR3 here is CAFNRDRSSGANVLTF. CDR3 coding DNA: TGTGCCTTCAACCGGGACAGAAGCTCTGGGGCCAACGTCCTGACTTTC.

This sequence joins TRBV14 and TRBJ2-5; 11 positions agree with TRBD2. The CDR3 is made up of 16 amino acids. After removal of 0 bases from V and 5 bases from J, the junction contained 5 bases not matched to a gene. Germline V gives CDR1 SGHDN, CDR2 FVKESK. Here the CDR3 reads CASSQDVRTSGETQYF. DNA of the CDR3: TGTGCCAGCAGCCAAGATGTAAGGACTAGCGGGGAGACCCAGTACTTC. Variable domain in full (rest from reference TRBV14 and TRBJ2-5): EAGVTQFPSHSVIEKGQTVTLRCDPISGHDNLYWYRRVMGKEIKFLLHFVKESKQDESGMPNNRFLAERTGGTYSTLKVQPAELEDSGVYFCASSQDVRTSGETQYFGPGTRLLVL.

V and J are TRBV20-1 and TRBJ2-2; a possible D gene is TRBD2 (6 bases). The V and J ends lost 1 base and 1 base respectively, with 10 bases between them. The length of the CDR3 is 15 residues. Germline V lookup: CDR1 DFQATT, CDR2 SNEGSKA (reference sequence). The CDR3 here is CSARVAGMNTGELFF. CDR3 bases: TGCAGTGCTAGAGTGGCGGGGATGAACACCGGGGAGCTGTTTTTT.

V and J are TRBV29-1 and TRBJ2-1; TRBD1 might be the D (6 bases). The ends were cut back, 4 bases at V and 9 bases at J, with 10 bases in the middle. Germline assignment: CDR1 SQVTM and CDR2 ANQGSEA. The CDR3 totals 11 residues. The CDR3 is CSVVGAGEQFF. The CDR3 DNA is TGCAGCGTTGTGGGGGCGGGTGAGCAGTTCTTC.

This sequence joins TRBV19 and TRBJ1-1; D uncertain. Germline loops: CDR1 LNHDA, CDR2 SQIVND (reference sequence). This CDR3 is 16 amino acids long. Trimming cost V 5 bases and J 2 bases, with 18 bases left between them. CDR3 bases: TGTGCCAGTAGTGGTCGCTTGCAGGTGATCAACACTGAAGCTTTCTTT. As protein: CASSGRLQVINTEAFF.

The V and J genes are TRBV7-2 and TRBJ1-3; perhaps TRBD1 as D (5 bases). The germline CDR1 and CDR2 sequences are SGHTA and FQGNSA. V gave up 2 bases and J gave up 2 bases, with 7 bases separating them. This CDR3 is 14 amino acids long. CDR3 sequence reads: CASSLPGPGNTIYF. DNA for the CDR3: TGTGCCAGCAGCTTACCAGGGCCTGGAAACACCATATATTTT.

This chain joins TRBV25-1 and TRBJ1-6; 7 positions match TRBD1. CDR1 is MGHDK and CDR2 is SYGVNS in the germline V gene. The J segment lost 6 bases and the V segment lost 6 bases, leaving 5 bases of the junction unmatched. This CDR3 has 14 residues. CDR3 sequence (DNA): TGTGCCAGCAGGCAACAGGGGCCTAATTCACCCCTCCACTTT. Amino acids: CASRQQGPNSPLHF.

V is TRBV15 and J is TRBJ2-2; D gene uncertain. The germline V gene encodes CDR1 LNHNV and CDR2 YYDKDF (reference sequence). The CDR3 contains 12 residues. V dropped 4 bases and J dropped 4 bases, with 4 bases sitting between them. The CDR3 coding sequence is TGTGCCACCAGCACCTCCACCGGGGAGCTGTTTTTT. Translating gives CATSTSTGELFF.

The rearrangement joins TRBV7-9 to TRBJ2-3, with D uncertain. This CDR3 is 12 amino acids long. V lost 4 bases to trimming and J lost 10 bases, with 12 bases between them. The germline CDR1 and CDR2 sequences are SEHNR and FQNEAQ (reference sequence). The CDR3 bases are TGTGCCAGCAGCTCGACGGGCGCCTCGCAGTATTTT. This encodes CASSSTGASQYF. Drawing the rest from reference TRBV7-9 and TRBJ2-3, the complete variable domain is DTGVSQNPRHKITKRGQNVTFRCDPISEHNRLYWYRQTLGQGPEFLTYFQNEAQLEKSRLLSDRFSAERPKGSFSTLEIQRTEQGDSAMYLCASSSTGASQYFGPGTRLTVL.

The rearrangement links TRBV6-2 or TRBV6-3 to TRBJ1-2; D gene uncertain. The CDR3 extends over 14 amino acids. The V gene's germline CDR1 is MNHEY and CDR2 SVGEGT. Between the trimmed V and J ends, which lost 0 bases and 4 bases, there was a span of 9 bases. CDR3: CASSYSADLYGYTF. As DNA, the CDR3 is TGTGCCAGCAGTTACTCGGCAGATCTCTATGGCTACACCTTC.